Sequencing of this TCR beta chain was carried out in a study of T-cell memory formation after mild COVID-19. Study-level information: TCR clusters showed largely donor specificity.

TCRdb ran MiXCR on the 5' RACE reads and lists one entry per CDR3 protein. The repertoire consists of 400,000 to 450,000 distinct CDR3 sequences, with about 20% occurring once and the leading ten covering about 22%. This clonotype came up a few times. As yet, its antigen is unknown. This CDR3 spans 15 amino acids. Trimming shortened V by 0 bases and J by 6 bases, and 15 bases separated the two germline ends. CDR1 and CDR2 from the germline V gene are SGDLS and YYNGEE. Overall study results and limits: Contracting clones from day 15 to 85 had balanced CD4/CD8; later expanders favoured CD4+. Mostly located in CM and EM were contracting CD4+ clones, with contracting CD8+ clones located in EMRA.

The chain has TRBV9 and TRBJ1-2; D perhaps matches TRBD1 (6 bases). The clonotype originates from a man younger than 35 who had mild COVID-19 (a few samples of this study predate the infection). Cell type and time point are not known. Sequences were obtained from PBMCs or a T cell subset sorted from them (not recorded which). The CDR3 spells CASSVVDSPSHGYTF. DNA for the CDR3: TGTGCCAGCAGCGTAGTGGACAGCCCATCTCATGGCTACACCTTC.